Included here is one T cell receptor beta chain sequence, with context. Since all of the isolated RNA was reverse transcribed, expressed TCRB transcripts were what got sequenced. Here immunoSEQ multiplex PCR was the method, and the copy in TCRdb shows in-frame clones only, minus some. In the table there are around 280,000 clones, 7% to 9% of which are singletons. These data are taken from a study of beta chain features in type 1 diabetes. V was clipped by 5 bases and J by 14 bases; unmatched bases: 15. The CDR3 length is 15 residues. The germline V gene encodes CDR1 SGHAT and CDR2 FQNNGV. Staining for CD45RO/CCR7/CD25/CD127/CD95/CD27 allowed sorting of CD4+ naive, central memory, regulatory and stem cell-like memory cells.

The chain recombines TRBV11-2 with TRBJ1-6, with TRBD1 matching 7 bases. Sequencing was done on a sample of central memory CD4+ T cells from blood. This clonotype was sampled from a woman between 18 and 29 years old in good health. The CDR3 coding sequence is TGTGCCAGCAGCCCATCGACAGGGTCCTCTGGAACCCTCCACTTT. Translated: CASSPSTGSSGTLHF.